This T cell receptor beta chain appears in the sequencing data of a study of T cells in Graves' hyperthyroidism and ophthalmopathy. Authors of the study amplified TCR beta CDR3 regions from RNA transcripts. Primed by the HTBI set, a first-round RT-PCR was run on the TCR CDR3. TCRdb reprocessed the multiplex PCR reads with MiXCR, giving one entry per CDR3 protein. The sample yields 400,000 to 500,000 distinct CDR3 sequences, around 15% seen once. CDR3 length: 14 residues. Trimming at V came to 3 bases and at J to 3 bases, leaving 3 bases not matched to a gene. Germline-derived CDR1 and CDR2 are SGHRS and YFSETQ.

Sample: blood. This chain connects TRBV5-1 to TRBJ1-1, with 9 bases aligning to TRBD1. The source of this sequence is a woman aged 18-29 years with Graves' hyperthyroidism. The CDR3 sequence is CASSSRQGDTEAFF. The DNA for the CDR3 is TGCGCCAGCAGCTCGCGACAGGGGGACACTGAAGCTTTCTTT.